Here is one T cell receptor (beta chain) with its context. Some clones are missing from TCRdb's copy, which holds only in-frame ones; the method was immunoSEQ multiplex PCR. The sample shows approximately 340,000 clones, about 74% of them seen only once. This specimen belongs to a study of shared clonotypes between healthy human individuals. On the study more broadly: Per donor, CD8 memory used one plate, CD8 naive used two, CD4 memory used three and CD4 naive used three.

V was shortened by 6 bases and J by 1 base, with 10 bases between the two germline ends. In germline, CDR1 is SGHAT, CDR2 FQDESV (reference sequence). The CDR3 covers 13 residues. The TCR originated in a man aged 30-40 years in good health. The chain carries TRBV11-1 and TRBJ2-7; D is ambiguous. The sequencing input was memory CD4+ T cells sorted from blood. Subset given: CD45RA-negative fraction. The CDR3 region has the DNA TGTGCCAGCAGAAGTAGTAGATCCTACGAGCAGTACTTC. Translating gives CASRSSRSYEQYF.